Listed below are T cell receptor beta chains from one sample, sequenced in a study of T cell repertoires and Cas9 in healthy adults. Repertoires were generated with immunoSEQ multiplex PCR, while TCRdb's copy carries only in-frame clones and drops some. The profile shows about 14,000 clones, roughly 87% of them singletons. The material sequenced was Tregs (CD4+, CD25+, CD127-, CD137-, CD154-) from PBMCs; culture status not recorded. These receptors were collected from a human donor in good health. Both conserved end residues are part of each CDR3. Each record gives: clone size, J gene, V gene, D gene, CDR3 protein, CDR3 DNA. The D gene is left open where the match is weak. Clone size, where shown, is once, few, many, or a class for clones that have expanded.

few TRBJ1-4 TRBV7-9 TRBD1 CASSLGQGGTNEKLFF TGTGCCAGCAGCTTGGGACAGGGAGGAACTAATGAAAAACTGTTTTTT
NA TRBJ2-1 TRBV27 TRBD2 CASSLGSGSINEQFF TGTGCCAGCAGTTTGGGTAGCGGGAGTATAAATGAGCAGTTCTTC
NA TRBJ2-1 TRBV7-2 NA CASSFLGRAYNEQFF TGTGCCAGCAGCTTTCTGGGCAGGGCATACAATGAGCAGTTCTTC
NA TRBJ1-1 TRBV11-2 NA CASQQEKWTEAFF TGTGCCAGTCAGCAGGAGAAGTGGACTGAAGCTTTCTTT
NA TRBJ2-4 TRBV18 TRBD2 CASSPEYPGGENIQYF TGTGCCAGCTCACCAGAGTACCCGGGGGGGGAAAACATTCAGTACTTC
NA TRBJ2-5 TRBV7-3 NA CASSSNLQETQYF TGTGCCAGCAGCTCGAACCTCCAAGAGACCCAGTACTTC
NA TRBJ1-5 TRBV29-1 NA CSVVLTGNQPQHF TGCAGCGTGGTCCTTACAGGAAACCAGCCCCAGCATTTT
NA TRBJ1-6 TRBV7-8 NA CASSLAVAVGGQSPLHF TGTGCCAGCAGCTTAGCGGTCGCTGTGGGGGGTCAGTCACCCCTCCACTTT
NA TRBJ2-7 TRBV30 NA CAWSEFYEQYF TGTGCCTGGAGCGAGTTCTACGAGCAGTACTTC
NA TRBJ1-5 TRBV27 TRBD1 CASSLTGTGQRQPQHF TGTGCCAGCAGTTTAACGGGGACAGGGCAACGGCAGCCCCAGCATTTT
NA TRBJ2-1 TRBV4-2 NA CASSRGGTVELNEQFF TGTGCCAGCAGCCGAGGCGGGACAGTCGAACTCAATGAGCAGTTCTTC
NA TRBJ1-2 TRBV5-6 NA CASSLGTGATNYGYTF TGTGCCAGCAGCTTGGGAACCGGGGCCACTAACTATGGCTACACCTTC
NA TRBJ1-6 TRBV5-1 NA CASSTGTNSPLHF TGCGCCAGCAGCACAGGGACGAATTCACCCCTCCACTTT
NA TRBJ1-1 TRBV6-5 NA CASSGSENTEAFF TGTGCCAGCAGTGGTTCCGAGAACACTGAAGCTTTCTTT
NA TRBJ2-3 TRBV11-2 TRBD2 CASRTGGAADTQYF TGTGCCAGCAGAACGGGGGGGGCCGCAGATACGCAGTATTTT
NA TRBJ2-1 TRBV9 NA CASSQGGAGGGEQFF TGTGCCAGCAGTCAAGGTGGGGCAGGGGGAGGTGAGCAGTTCTTC
NA TRBJ2-5 TRBV15 NA CATSRDYGQGGGTQYF TGTGCCACCAGCAGAGATTACGGACAGGGCGGGGGGACCCAGTACTTC
once TRBJ1-2 TRBV7-9 TRBD1 CASSLAGTDYGYTF TGTGCCAGCAGCTTAGCCGGGACAGACTATGGCTACACCTTC